The next 27 T cell receptor beta chains were all read from a single sample in a study of T cell responses to AZD1222 COVID-19 vaccine. Measured with immunoSEQ multiplex PCR; TCRdb has only the in-frame clones, and not every one. Among 130,000 or so clones listed, roughly 93% were seen once. This specimen was peripheral blood, taken on day 0 of AZD1222 vaccination. These receptors were obtained from an adult in good health.

The chain recombines TRBV4-3 with TRBJ2-1, with TRBD2 as a possible D gene (6 bases). V dropped 0 bases and J dropped 5 bases, with 14 bases sitting between them. The CDR3 is 16 amino acids. Germline CDR1 reads LGHNA; CDR2 reads YSLEER. CDR3: CASSQEWPSENNEQFF. The DNA for the CDR3 is TGCGCCAGCAGCCAAGAGTGGCCTAGCGAGAACAATGAGCAGTTCTTC.

The chain joins TRBV27 to TRBJ2-1, with D possibly being TRBD2 (5 bases). Trimming left V 7 bases short and J 1 base short, with 8 bases between. Germline values: CDR1 MNHEY, CDR2 SMNVEV (reference sequence). The CDR3 has 13 amino acids. The CDR3 bases are TGTGCCAGCACGGACTCTTCCTACAATGAGCAGTTCTTC. This codes for CASTDSSYNEQFF.

This chain uses TRBV7-8 with TRBJ2-3; TRBD2 might be the D (6 bases). V was trimmed by 5 bases and J by 4 bases, leaving 10 bases between them. The CDR3 spans 13 residues. Germline CDR1 and CDR2: SGHVS and FQNEAQ. The CDR3 DNA follows: TGTGCCAGCAGCCCGGGACTCGCAGATACGCAGTATTTT. This translates into CASSPGLADTQYF.

The CDR3 DNA reads TGTGCCATCAGTGAAGGGTCGGCCGGCTCCTACAATGAGCAGTTCTTC. It translates to CAISEGSAGSYNEQFF. The rearrangement joins TRBV10-3 to TRBJ2-1, with D uncertain. Germline CDR1 ENHRY, CDR2 SYGVKD. V dropped 3 bases and J dropped 0 bases, with 12 bases sitting between them. The CDR3 has 16 amino acids.

V usage is TRBV5-4 and J usage is TRBJ1-1, with D perhaps TRBD1 (6 bases). Germline values: CDR1 SGHNT, CDR2 YYREEE (reference sequence). V was clipped by 4 bases and J by 2 bases, with 18 bases between them. The CDR3 is 16 amino acids. CDR3 residues: CASSLGGERVNTEAFF. The CDR3 DNA follows: TGTGCCAGCAGCCTAGGGGGGGAACGGGTTAACACTGAAGCTTTCTTT.

The rearrangement joins TRBV3-1 (or the pseudogene TRBV3-2) to TRBJ2-2, with 7 bases identical to TRBD2. CDR3 length: 15 amino acids. The germline V gene encodes CDR1 LGHDT and CDR2 YNNKEL (reference sequence). The V gene end was trimmed by 0 bases and the J gene end by 13 bases; junction bases not matched to a gene: 11. CDR3 DNA sequence: TGTGCCAGCAGCCAAGATTTACTAGCGAGAGGCGGGCTGTTTTTT. Translating it yields CASSQDLLARGGLFF.

This clone was found a few times. The J gene is TRBJ1-4, the V gene TRBV6-5; no firm D call. V was pared by 7 bases and J by 7 bases, with 10 bases between. The germline V gene has CDR1 MNHEY and CDR2 SVGAGI. This CDR3 region has 12 residues. CDR3 nucleotides: TGTGCCAGCAAGGGTCCGGCTGAAAAACTGTTTTTT. This encodes CASKGPAEKLFF.

The chain has TRBV29-1 and TRBJ1-4; D gene ambiguous. The CDR3 length is 12 residues. Trimming cost V 4 bases and J 8 bases, with 11 bases left between them. The germline gives CDR1 SQVTM, CDR2 ANQGSEA. The CDR3 region is CSVGSVGEKLFF. CDR3 coding DNA: TGCAGCGTTGGCAGCGTGGGGGAAAAACTGTTTTTT. Complete variable domain (other parts from reference TRBV29-1 and TRBJ1-4): SAVISQKPSRDICQRGTSLTIQCQVDSQVTMMFWYRQQPGQSLTLIATANQGSEATYESGFVIDKFPISRPNLTFSTLTVSNMSPEDSSIYLCSVGSVGEKLFFGSGTQLSVL.

V gene TRBV4-1 combines with J gene TRBJ2-5; D unresolved. V lost 0 bases and J lost 1, with 9 bases in between. In germline, CDR1 is MGHRA, CDR2 YSYEKL. The CDR3 has 15 amino acids. CDR3 amino acids: CASSQDQTFQETQYF. CDR3 DNA: TGCGCCAGCAGCCAAGATCAGACCTTCCAAGAGACCCAGTACTTC.

The gene calls are TRBV29-1 and TRBJ1-4; no definite D call. Germline values: CDR1 SQVTM, CDR2 ANQGSEA. The CDR3 loop spans 11 amino acids. Between the trimmed V and J ends, which lost 6 bases and 10 bases, there was a span of 12 bases. The CDR3 sequence: CSVSLDGKLFF. The DNA of the CDR3 is TGCAGCGTCTCCCTGGACGGAAAACTGTTTTTT.

The genes are TRBV3-1 (or the pseudogene TRBV3-2) and TRBJ1-1; D unresolved. This CDR3 spans 14 amino acids. CDR1 is LGHDT and CDR2 is YNNKEL in the germline V gene (reference sequence). V lost 3 bases, J lost 5 bases, and 13 bases lay in between. The CDR3 sequence: CASSQGGGGTEAFF. For the CDR3, the DNA is TGTGCCAGCAGCCAGGGAGGAGGAGGAACTGAAGCTTTCTTT.

The chain carries TRBV4-1 and TRBJ1-2, with TRBD1 as a possible D gene (6 bases). Germline assignment: CDR1 MGHRA and CDR2 YSYEKL. This CDR3 region has 18 residues. V was trimmed by 1 base and J by 3 bases, leaving 21 bases between them. The CDR3 loop is CASSQVLRTGRRDYGYTF. The CDR3, as DNA: TGCGCCAGCAGCCAAGTTCTTCGTACAGGGAGGAGAGACTATGGCTACACCTTC.

The chain couples TRBV7-9 to TRBJ1-1; D unresolved. Looked up from germline, CDR1 is SEHNR and CDR2 is FQNEAQ (reference sequence). Deletions cut 5 bases from V and 1 base from J, with 11 bases between. There are 14 residues in the CDR3. This CDR3 reads CASSLGRENTEAFF. The CDR3 DNA follows: TGTGCCAGCAGCCTTGGACGGGAGAACACTGAAGCTTTCTTT. The full variable domain, its missing parts supplied by reference TRBV7-9 and TRBJ1-1, is DTGVSQNPRHKITKRGQNVTFRCDPISEHNRLYWYRQTLGQGPEFLTYFQNEAQLEKSRLLSDRFSAERPKGSFSTLEIQRTEQGDSAMYLCASSLGRENTEAFFGQGTRLTVV.

The count of this clone is one. In DNA form, the CDR3 reads TGCGCCAGCAGCCAAGGCCAACCGGGACAGGGTACTGAAGCTTTCTTT. As protein: CASSQGQPGQGTEAFF. This rearrangement joins TRBV4-1 to TRBJ1-1; 9 bases line up with TRBD1. The CDR3 totals 16 residues. J was trimmed by 5 bases and V by 1 base; bases with no gene match: 8. Germline V gene sequence: CDR1 MGHRA, CDR2 YSYEKL.

This chain joins TRBV30 and TRBJ2-7; D tentatively reads TRBD1 or TRBD2 (5 bases each). Germline V lookup: CDR1 GTSNPN, CDR2 SVGIG (reference sequence). V lost 7 bases to trimming and J lost 0 bases, with 16 bases between them. The CDR3 runs to 14 residues. The CDR3 here is CASRDRTGSYEQYF. CDR3 nucleotide sequence: TGTGCCTCGAGGGACCGGACCGGCTCCTACGAGCAGTACTTC.

The V call is TRBV7-9, the J call TRBJ2-7; 9 bases match TRBD1. The CDR3 is 14 amino acids. Germline CDR1 and CDR2: SEHNR and FQNEAQ (reference sequence). Germline trimming cut 7 bases from V and 6 bases from J; bases unmatched to any gene: 10. CDR3 in amino acids: CASKQGAMSVEQYF. The CDR3, as DNA: TGTGCCAGCAAACAGGGGGCTATGAGCGTCGAGCAGTACTTC.

The chain recombines TRBV10-3 with TRBJ2-7; D unresolved. The V gene lost 3 bases and the J gene lost 5 bases, with 8 bases spanning the gap. The CDR3 is made up of 12 amino acids. CDR1 is ENHRY and CDR2 is SYGVKD in the germline V gene. CDR3 in DNA: TGTGCCATCAGTGATCTAGGAGACGAGCAGTACTTC. This gives the protein CAISDLGDEQYF.

This sequence joins TRBV2 and TRBJ2-2; D not certain. The CDR3 runs to 12 residues. In germline, CDR1 is SNHLY, CDR2 FYNNEI. Trimming stripped 7 bases from V and 6 bases from J, with 9 bases between. The CDR3 bases are TGTGCCAGCACCCGGATGGCCGGGGAGCTGTTTTTT. Protein: CASTRMAGELFF. The full variable domain, rest sourced from reference TRBV2 and TRBJ2-2, is EPEVTQTPSHQVTQMGQEVILRCVPISNHLYFYWYRQILGQKVEFLVSFYNNEISEKSEIFDDQFSVERPDGSNFTLKIRSTKLEDSAMYFCASTRMAGELFFGEGSRLTVL.

The genes are TRBV6-6 and TRBJ1-2, with D unclear. Germline CDR1 and CDR2: MNHNY and SVGAGI (reference sequence). The CDR3 is 11 residues long. Trimming took off 9 bases at V and 7 bases at J, with 12 bases between the two ends. The DNA for the CDR3 is TGTGCCAGTAGAATGGATCCTGGCTACACCTTC. Translation gives CASRMDPGYTF.

This rearrangement joins TRBV6-6 to TRBJ1-3; D remains ambiguous. The CDR3 consists of 15 residues. The germline CDR1 and CDR2 sequences are MNHNY and SVGAGI (reference sequence). With 6 bases removed from V and 0 bases from J, the gap between germline ends came to 12 bases. CDR3 sequence: CASRRTASSGNTIYF. The CDR3 DNA sequence: TGTGCCAGCAGGAGGACCGCGAGCTCTGGAAACACCATATATTTT.

V gene TRBV9 combines with J gene TRBJ2-2; D is undetermined. In germline, CDR1 is SGDLS, CDR2 YYNGEE. The CDR3 length is 15 residues. The V end was cut by 4 bases, the J end by 3 bases, with 13 bases between. The CDR3 sequence: CASSKVAEYTGELFF. The CDR3 DNA follows: TGTGCCAGCAGCAAAGTAGCCGAATACACCGGGGAGCTGTTTTTT.

The chain carries TRBV30 and TRBJ2-1; D unresolved. This CDR3 contains 15 residues. Germline-derived CDR1 and CDR2 are GTSNPN and SVGIG (reference sequence). Trimming pared 3 bases from V and 3 bases from J, leaving 15 bases between. CDR3 in amino acids: CAWRPMGGNYNEQFF. CDR3 nucleotide sequence: TGTGCCTGGAGGCCCATGGGCGGAAACTACAATGAGCAGTTCTTC.

The chain employs TRBV19 and TRBJ2-7; D unresolved. The CDR3 covers 15 residues. V was pared by 4 bases and J by 2 bases, with 15 bases between. Germline V gives CDR1 LNHDA, CDR2 SQIVND (reference sequence). CDR3 DNA: TGTGCCAGTAGTACCCTGGACGTTAGGACCTACGAGCAGTACTTC. It translates to CASSTLDVRTYEQYF.

The chain has TRBV7-9 and TRBJ2-1; 8 bases fit TRBD1. The germline gives CDR1 SEHNR, CDR2 FQNEAQ (reference sequence). The length of the CDR3 is 14 residues. V gave up 1 base and J gave up 7 bases; unmatched junction bases: 3. This CDR3 is CASSLVTGENEQFF. DNA of the CDR3: TGTGCCAGCAGCTTAGTGACAGGGGAAAATGAGCAGTTCTTC.

This clone appeared once. In DNA, the CDR3 is TGTGCCAGCAGCAAAGCCCAACCACAACGACAGGGGGCTGGCAATCAGCCCCAGCATTTT. Amino acids: CASSKAQPQRQGAGNQPQHF. The chain carries TRBV21-1 and TRBJ1-5; the D call of TRBD1 is as the table states it, not checked on the DNA. TRBV21-1 is a pseudogene segment. The CDR3 extends over 20 amino acids.

This rearrangement joins TRBV28 to TRBJ1-2; D possibly corresponds to TRBD1 (5 bases). V was trimmed by 4 bases and J by 0 bases, leaving 9 bases between them. Germline V gene sequence: CDR1 MDHEN, CDR2 SYDVKM. There are 14 residues in the CDR3. The CDR3 sequence is CASSWGRTNYGYTF. The CDR3, as DNA: TGTGCCAGCAGTTGGGGACGGACTAACTATGGCTACACCTTC.

The chain is built from TRBV6-5 and TRBJ1-3; a weak D match, TRBD1 (6 bases). The germline V gene has CDR1 MNHEY and CDR2 SVGAGI. The CDR3 runs 14 residues. V lost 6 bases to trimming and J lost 1 base, with 10 bases between them. The CDR3 DNA sequence: TGTGCCAGCAGCCGGAGGGGGTCTGGAAACACCATATATTTT. Translation gives CASSRRGSGNTIYF.